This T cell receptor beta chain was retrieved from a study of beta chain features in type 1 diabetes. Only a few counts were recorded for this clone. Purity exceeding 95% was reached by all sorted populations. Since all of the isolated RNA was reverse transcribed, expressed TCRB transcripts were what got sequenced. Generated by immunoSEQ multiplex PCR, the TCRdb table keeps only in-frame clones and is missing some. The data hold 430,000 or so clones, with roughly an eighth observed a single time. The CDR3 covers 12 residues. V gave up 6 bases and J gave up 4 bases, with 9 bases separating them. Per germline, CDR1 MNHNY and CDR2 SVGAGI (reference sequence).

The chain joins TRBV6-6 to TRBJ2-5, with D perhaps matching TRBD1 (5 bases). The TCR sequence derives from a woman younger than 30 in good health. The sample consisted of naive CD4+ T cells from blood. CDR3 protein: CASSQGRETQYF. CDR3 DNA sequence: TGTGCCAGCAGCCAGGGTAGAGAGACCCAGTACTTC.